Sequencing of this T cell receptor (beta chain) was carried out in a study of blood T cell repertoires in COVID-19. Assay used: immunoSEQ multiplex PCR; TCRdb lists only in-frame clones, some missing. This sample has 150,000 or so clones; about 80% occur once, and the top ten carry approximately 3%. The J segment lost 3 bases and the V segment lost 0 bases, leaving 5 bases of the junction unmatched. Germline assignment: CDR1 SSHAT and CDR2 FNYEAQ (reference sequence). The CDR3 covers 15 residues. The receptor comes from a woman older than 75 with acute or convalescent COVID-19. The chain links TRBV7-7 to TRBJ2-7, with TRBD2 identical over 7 bases. What was sequenced was peripheral blood. The CDR3 here is CASSLAVGGNYEQYF. The CDR3 coding sequence is TGTGCCAGCAGCTTAGCGGTGGGAGGGAACTACGAGCAGTACTTC. Complete variable domain (other parts from reference TRBV7-7 and TRBJ2-7): GAGVSQSPRYKVTKRGQDVTLRCDPISSHATLYWYQQALGQGPEFLTYFNYEAQPDKSGLPSDRFSAERPEGSISTLTIQRTEQRDSAMYRCASSLAVGGNYEQYFGPGTRLTVT.